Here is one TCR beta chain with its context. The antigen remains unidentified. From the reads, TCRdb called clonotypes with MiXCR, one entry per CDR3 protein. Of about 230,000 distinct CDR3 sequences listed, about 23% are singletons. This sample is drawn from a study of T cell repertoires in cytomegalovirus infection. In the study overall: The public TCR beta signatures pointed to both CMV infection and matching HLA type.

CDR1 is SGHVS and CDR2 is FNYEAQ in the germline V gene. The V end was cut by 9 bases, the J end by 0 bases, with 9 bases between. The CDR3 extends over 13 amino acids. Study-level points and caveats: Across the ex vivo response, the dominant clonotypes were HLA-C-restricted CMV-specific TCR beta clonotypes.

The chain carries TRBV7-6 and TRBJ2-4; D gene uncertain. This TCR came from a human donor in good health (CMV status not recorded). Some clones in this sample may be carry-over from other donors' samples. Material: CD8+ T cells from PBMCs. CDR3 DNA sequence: TGTGCCAGTCTGAATATAGCCAAAAACATTCAGTACTTC. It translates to CASLNIAKNIQYF.